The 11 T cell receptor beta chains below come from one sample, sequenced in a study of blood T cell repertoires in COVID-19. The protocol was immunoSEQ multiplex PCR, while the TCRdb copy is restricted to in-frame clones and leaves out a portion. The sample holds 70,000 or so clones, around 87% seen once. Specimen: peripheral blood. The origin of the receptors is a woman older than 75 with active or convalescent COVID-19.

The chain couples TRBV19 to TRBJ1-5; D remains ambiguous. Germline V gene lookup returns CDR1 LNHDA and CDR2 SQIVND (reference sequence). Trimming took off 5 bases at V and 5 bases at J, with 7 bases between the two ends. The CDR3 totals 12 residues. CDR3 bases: TGTGCCAGTAGTGGTCGGGATCAGCCCCAGCATTTT. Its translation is CASSGRDQPQHF.

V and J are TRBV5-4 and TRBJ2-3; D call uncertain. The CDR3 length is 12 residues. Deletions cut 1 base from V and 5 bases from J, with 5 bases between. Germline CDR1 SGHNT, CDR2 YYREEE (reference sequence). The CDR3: CASSLSLDTQYF. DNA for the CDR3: TGTGCCAGCAGCTTGAGCTTAGATACGCAGTATTTT.

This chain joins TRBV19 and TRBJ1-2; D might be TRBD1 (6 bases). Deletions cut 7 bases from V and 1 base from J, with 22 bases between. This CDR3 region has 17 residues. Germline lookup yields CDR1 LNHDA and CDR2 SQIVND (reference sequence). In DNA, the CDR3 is TGTGCCAGTACCCCCGAGGGCAGGGGAGACCTTAACTATGGCTACACCTTC. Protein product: CASTPEGRGDLNYGYTF. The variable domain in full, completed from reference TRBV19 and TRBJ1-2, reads DGGITQSPKYLFRKEGQNVTLSCEQNLNHDAMYWYRQDPGQGLRLIYYSQIVNDFQKGDIAEGYSVSREKKESFPLTVTSAQKNPTAFYLCASTPEGRGDLNYGYTFGSGTRLTVV.

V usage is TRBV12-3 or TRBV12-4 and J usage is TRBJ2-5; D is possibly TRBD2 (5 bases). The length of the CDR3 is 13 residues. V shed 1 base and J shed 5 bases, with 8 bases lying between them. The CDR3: CASSLGRSETQYF. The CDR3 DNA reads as TGTGCCAGCAGTTTAGGGAGGAGTGAGACCCAGTACTTC.

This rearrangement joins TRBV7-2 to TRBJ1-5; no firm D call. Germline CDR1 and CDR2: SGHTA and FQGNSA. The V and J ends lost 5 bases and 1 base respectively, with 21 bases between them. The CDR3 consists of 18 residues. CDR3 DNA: TGTGCCAGCAGCCCCCATGCGGCTCACGGGGTCAGCAATCAGCCCCAGCATTTT. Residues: CASSPHAAHGVSNQPQHF.

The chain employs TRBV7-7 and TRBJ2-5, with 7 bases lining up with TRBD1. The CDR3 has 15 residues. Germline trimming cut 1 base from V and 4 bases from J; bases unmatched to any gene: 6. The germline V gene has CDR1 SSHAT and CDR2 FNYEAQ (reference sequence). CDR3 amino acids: CASSLGGGMGETQYF. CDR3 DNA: TGTGCCAGCAGCTTAGGAGGGGGCATGGGAGAGACCCAGTACTTC. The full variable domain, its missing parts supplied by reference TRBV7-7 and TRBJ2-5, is GAGVSQSPRYKVTKRGQDVTLRCDPISSHATLYWYQQALGQGPEFLTYFNYEAQPDKSGLPSDRFSAERPEGSISTLTIQRTEQRDSAMYRCASSLGGGMGETQYFGPGTRLLVL.

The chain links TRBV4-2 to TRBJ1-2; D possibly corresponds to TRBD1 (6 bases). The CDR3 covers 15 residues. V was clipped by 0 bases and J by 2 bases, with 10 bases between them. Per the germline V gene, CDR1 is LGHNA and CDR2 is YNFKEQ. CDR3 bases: TGTGCCAGCAGCCAAGATCAGGGGACCAACTATGGCTACACCTTC. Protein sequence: CASSQDQGTNYGYTF.

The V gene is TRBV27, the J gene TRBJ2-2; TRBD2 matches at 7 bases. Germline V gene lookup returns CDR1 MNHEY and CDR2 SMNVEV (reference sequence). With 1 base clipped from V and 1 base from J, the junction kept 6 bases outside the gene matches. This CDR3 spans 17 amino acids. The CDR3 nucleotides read TGTGCCAGCAGTTTATACCCTGGGGGGGGGAACACCGGGGAGCTGTTTTTT. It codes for CASSLYPGGGNTGELFF.

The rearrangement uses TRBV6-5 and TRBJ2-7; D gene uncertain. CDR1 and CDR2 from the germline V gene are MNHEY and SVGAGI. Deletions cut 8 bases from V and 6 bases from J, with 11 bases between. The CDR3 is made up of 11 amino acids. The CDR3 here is CASSTRSEQYF. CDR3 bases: TGTGCCAGCTCCACGAGGTCCGAGCAGTACTTC.

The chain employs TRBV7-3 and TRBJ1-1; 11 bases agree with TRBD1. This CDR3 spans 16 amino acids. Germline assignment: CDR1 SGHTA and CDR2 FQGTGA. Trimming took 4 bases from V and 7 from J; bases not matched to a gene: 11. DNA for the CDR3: TGTGCCAGCAGCTACCGGACAGGGGGCTTGATTGGTGAAGCTTTCTTT. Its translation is CASSYRTGGLIGEAFF.

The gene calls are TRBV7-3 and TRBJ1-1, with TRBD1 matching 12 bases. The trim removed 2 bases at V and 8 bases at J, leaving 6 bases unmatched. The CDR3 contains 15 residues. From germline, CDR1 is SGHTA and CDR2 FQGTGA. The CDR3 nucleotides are TGTGCCAGCAGCTTACGCGGGACAGGGGGCTCGGAAGCTTTCTTT. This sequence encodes CASSLRGTGGSEAFF.